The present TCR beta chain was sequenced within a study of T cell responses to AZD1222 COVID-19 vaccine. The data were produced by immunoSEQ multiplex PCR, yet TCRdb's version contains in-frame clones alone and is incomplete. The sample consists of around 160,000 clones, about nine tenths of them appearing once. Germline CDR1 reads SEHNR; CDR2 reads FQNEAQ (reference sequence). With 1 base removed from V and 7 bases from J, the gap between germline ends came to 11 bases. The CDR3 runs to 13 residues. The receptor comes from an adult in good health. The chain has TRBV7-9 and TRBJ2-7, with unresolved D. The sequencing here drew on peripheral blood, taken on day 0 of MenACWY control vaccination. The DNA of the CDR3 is TGTGCCAGCAGCTTAGGAGGTATGGGGGAGCAGTACTTC. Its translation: CASSLGGMGEQYF.